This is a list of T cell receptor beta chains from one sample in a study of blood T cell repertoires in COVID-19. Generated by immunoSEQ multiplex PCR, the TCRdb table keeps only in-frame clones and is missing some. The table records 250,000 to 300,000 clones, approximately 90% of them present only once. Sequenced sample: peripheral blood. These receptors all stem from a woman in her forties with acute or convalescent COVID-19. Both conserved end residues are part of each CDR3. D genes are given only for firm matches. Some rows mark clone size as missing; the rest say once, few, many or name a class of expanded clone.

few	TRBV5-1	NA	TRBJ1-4	TGCGCCAGCAGCTTGCTTCAGGGTGGGGAAAAACTGTTTTTT	CASSLLQGGEKLFF
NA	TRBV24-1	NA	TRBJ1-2	TGTGCCACCAGTGATGTAAACTATGGCTACACCTTC	CATSDVNYGYTF
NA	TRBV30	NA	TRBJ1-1	TGTGCCTGGATGGCGGGGACGGGCAACACTGAAGCTTTCTTT	CAWMAGTGNTEAFF
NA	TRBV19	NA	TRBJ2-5	TGTGCCAGTAGTATAGGCGTCCAAGAGACCCAGTACTTC	CASSIGVQETQYF
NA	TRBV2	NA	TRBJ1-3	TGTGCCAGCACTGCCCAGCGCTCTGGAAACACCATATATTTT	CASTAQRSGNTIYF
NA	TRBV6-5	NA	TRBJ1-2	TGTGCCAGCAGTTACTCCCCCGGCCTGGGAGGGGACGGCTACACCTTC	CASSYSPGLGGDGYTF
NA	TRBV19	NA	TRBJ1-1	TGTGCCAGTAGTTCAAACAGGGCCTTCAACACTGAAGCTTTCTTT	CASSSNRAFNTEAFF
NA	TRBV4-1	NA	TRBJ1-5	TGCGCCAGCAGCCGCGTAGTACGGGACACAGCCCAGCATTTT	CASSRVVRDTAQHF
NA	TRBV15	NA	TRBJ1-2	TGTGCCACCAGTACTGGACAGCAGCAGTATGGCTACACCTTC	CATSTGQQQYGYTF
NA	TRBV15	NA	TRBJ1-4	TGTGCCACCAAACCCGGGATGGTTGAAAAACTGTTTTTT	CATKPGMVEKLFF
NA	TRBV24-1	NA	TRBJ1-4	TGTGCCACCAGCGATTCGAGCGGGCCTGGAGAAAAACTGTTTTTT	CATSDSSGPGEKLFF
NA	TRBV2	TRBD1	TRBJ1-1	TGTGCCAGCAGTACTGCTCCGGGACAGGGCCAACTCTTTACTATGAACACTGAAGCTTTCTTT	CASSTAPGQGQLFTMNTEAFF
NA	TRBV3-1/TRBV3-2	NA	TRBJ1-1	TGTGCCAGCAGCCTCATGGTATCGGAGGGAGCTTTCTTT	CASSLMVSEGAFF
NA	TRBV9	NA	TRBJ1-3	TGTGCCAGCAGCGTAGATTACTCTGGAAACACCATATATTTT	CASSVDYSGNTIYF
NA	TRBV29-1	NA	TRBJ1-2	TGCAGCGTTGACGGGGGATTCTATGGCTACACCTTC	CSVDGGFYGYTF
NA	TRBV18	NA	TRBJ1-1	TGTGCCAGCTCAGCTACCGAACAGGTTTTGAACACTGAAGCTTTCTTT	CASSATEQVLNTEAFF
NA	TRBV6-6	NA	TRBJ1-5	TGTGCCAGCAGACCGAGACAGACCAGCAATCAGCCCCAGCATTTT	CASRPRQTSNQPQHF
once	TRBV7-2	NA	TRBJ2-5	TGTGCCAGCACCTCCTTCGGGACACTCCAAGAGACCCAGTACTTC	CASTSFGTLQETQYF
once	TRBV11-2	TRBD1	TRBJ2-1	TGTGCCAGCAGCTCGTTTCGGGACAGGAGCTCCTACAATGAGCAGTTCTTC	CASSSFRDRSSYNEQFF
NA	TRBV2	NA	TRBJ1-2	TGTGCCAGCAAAGAAGACAGGAACTATGGCTACACCTTC	CASKEDRNYGYTF
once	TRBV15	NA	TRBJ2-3	TGTGCCACCAGCAGAGTCAGGGGCCCAGATACGCAGTATTTT	CATSRVRGPDTQYF
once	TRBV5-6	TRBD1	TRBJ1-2	TGTGCCAGCAGCGTGAGGGACAGGGTGGGCGGCTACACCTTC	CASSVRDRVGGYTF